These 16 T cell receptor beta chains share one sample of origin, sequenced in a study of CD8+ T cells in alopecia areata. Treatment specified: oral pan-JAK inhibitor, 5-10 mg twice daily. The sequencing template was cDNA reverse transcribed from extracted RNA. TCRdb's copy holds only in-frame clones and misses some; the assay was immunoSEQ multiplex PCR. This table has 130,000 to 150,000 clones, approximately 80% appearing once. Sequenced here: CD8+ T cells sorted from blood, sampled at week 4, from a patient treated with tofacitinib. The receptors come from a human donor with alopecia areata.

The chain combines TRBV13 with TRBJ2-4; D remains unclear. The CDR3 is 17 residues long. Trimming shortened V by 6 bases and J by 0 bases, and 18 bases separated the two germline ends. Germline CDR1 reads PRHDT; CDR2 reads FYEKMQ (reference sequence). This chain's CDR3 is CASSPVSLRVAKNIQYF. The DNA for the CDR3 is TGTGCCAGCAGTCCCGTGTCCCTACGTGTAGCCAAAAACATTCAGTACTTC.

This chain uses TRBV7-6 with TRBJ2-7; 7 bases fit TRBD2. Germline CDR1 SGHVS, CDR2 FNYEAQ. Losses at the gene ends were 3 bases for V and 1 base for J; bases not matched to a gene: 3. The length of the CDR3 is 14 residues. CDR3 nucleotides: TGTGCCAGCAGCTTCCGGGGGGAGTCCTACGAGCAGTACTTC. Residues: CASSFRGESYEQYF.

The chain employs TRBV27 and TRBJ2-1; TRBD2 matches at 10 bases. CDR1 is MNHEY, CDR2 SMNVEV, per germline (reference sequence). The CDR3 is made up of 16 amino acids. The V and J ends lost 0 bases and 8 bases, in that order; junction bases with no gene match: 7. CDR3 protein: CASSLSLVAGGHEQFF. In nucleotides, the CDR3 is TGTGCCAGCAGTTTATCATTGGTAGCGGGGGGACATGAGCAGTTCTTC.

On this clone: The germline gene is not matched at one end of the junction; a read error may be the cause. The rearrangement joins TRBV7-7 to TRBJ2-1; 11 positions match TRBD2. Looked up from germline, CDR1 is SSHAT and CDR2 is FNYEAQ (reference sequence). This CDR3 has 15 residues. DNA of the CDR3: TGTGCTAGCAGCTTAGCTAGCGGGGGGACCGATGAGCAGTTCTTC. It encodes CASSLASGGTDEQFF.

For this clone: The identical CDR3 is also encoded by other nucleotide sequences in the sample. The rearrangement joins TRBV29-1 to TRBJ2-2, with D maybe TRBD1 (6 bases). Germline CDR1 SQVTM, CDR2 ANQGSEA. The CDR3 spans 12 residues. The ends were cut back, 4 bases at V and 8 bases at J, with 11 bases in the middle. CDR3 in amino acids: CSVVLGTGELFF. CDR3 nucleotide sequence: TGCAGCGTTGTTCTTGGGACAGGGGAGCTGTTTTTT.

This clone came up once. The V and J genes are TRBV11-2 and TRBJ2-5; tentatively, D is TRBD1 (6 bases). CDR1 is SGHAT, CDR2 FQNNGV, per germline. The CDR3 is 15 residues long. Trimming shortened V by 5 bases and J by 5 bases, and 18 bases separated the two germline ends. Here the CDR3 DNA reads TGTGCCAGCAGCGGGCAGGGGCGTGGCGGGGAGACCCAGTACTTC. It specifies CASSGQGRGGETQYF. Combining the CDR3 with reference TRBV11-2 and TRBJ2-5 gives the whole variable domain EAGVAQSPRYKIIEKRQSVAFWCNPISGHATLYWYQQILGQGPKLLIQFQNNGVVDDSQLPKDRFSAERLKGVDSTLKIQPAKLEDSAVYLCASSGQGRGGETQYFGPGTRLLVL.

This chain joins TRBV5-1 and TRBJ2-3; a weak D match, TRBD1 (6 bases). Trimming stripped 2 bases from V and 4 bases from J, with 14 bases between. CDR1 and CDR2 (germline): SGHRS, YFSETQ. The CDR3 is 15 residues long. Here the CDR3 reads CASSLQGEGADTQYF. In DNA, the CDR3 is TGCGCCAGCAGCTTACAGGGAGAAGGAGCAGATACGCAGTATTTT.

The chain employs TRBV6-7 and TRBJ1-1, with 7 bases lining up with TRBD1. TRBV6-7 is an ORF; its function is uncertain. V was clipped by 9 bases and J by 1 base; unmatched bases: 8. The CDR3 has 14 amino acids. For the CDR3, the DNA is TGTGCCAGAACAACAGGGGCGAAGAACACTGAAGCTTTCTTT. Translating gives CARTTGAKNTEAFF.

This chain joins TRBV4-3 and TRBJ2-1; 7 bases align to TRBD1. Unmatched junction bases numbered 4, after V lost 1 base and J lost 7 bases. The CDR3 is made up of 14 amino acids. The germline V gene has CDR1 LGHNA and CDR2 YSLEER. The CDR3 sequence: CASSQAGQPNEQFF. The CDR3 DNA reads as TGCGCCAGCAGCCAAGCGGGACAGCCTAATGAGCAGTTCTTC.

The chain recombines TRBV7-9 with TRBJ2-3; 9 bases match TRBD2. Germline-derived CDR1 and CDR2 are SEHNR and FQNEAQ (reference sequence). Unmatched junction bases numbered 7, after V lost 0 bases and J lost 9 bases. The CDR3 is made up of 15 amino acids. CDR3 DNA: TGTGCCAGCAGCTTAGCAGCGGGGGGTTCGAGGACGCAGTATTTT. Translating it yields CASSLAAGGSRTQYF.

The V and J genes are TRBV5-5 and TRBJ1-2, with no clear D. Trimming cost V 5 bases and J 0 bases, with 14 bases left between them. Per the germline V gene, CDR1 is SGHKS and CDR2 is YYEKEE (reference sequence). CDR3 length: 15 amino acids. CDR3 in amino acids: CASSQWPETNYGYTF. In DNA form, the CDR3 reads TGTGCCAGCAGTCAATGGCCCGAAACTAACTATGGCTACACCTTC.

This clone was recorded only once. This CDR3 reads CASSLNLPTNYEQYF. CDR3 coding DNA: TGTGCCAGCAGCCTTAACCTCCCAACTAACTACGAGCAGTACTTC. V gene TRBV5-5 combines with J gene TRBJ2-7; unclear D gene. Trimming pared 4 bases from V and 3 bases from J, leaving 17 bases between. This CDR3 spans 15 amino acids. CDR1 is SGHKS and CDR2 is YYEKEE in the germline V gene (reference sequence). The whole variable domain, remainder taken from reference TRBV5-5 and TRBJ2-7, is DAGVTQSPTHLIKTRGQQVTLRCSPISGHKSVSWYQQVLGQGPQFIFQYYEKEERGRGNFPDRFSARQFPNYSSELNVNALLLGDSALYLCASSLNLPTNYEQYFGPGTRLTVT.

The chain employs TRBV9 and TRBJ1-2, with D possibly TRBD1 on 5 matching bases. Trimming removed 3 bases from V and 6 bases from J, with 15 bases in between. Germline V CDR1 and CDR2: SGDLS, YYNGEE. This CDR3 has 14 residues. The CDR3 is CASSAESVGDGYTF. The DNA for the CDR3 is TGTGCCAGCAGCGCCGAATCCGTAGGGGATGGCTACACCTTC.

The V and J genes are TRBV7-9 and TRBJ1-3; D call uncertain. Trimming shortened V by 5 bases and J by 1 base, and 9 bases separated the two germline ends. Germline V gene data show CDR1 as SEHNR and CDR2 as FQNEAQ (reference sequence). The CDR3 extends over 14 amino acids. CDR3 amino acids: CASSQTQSGNTIYF. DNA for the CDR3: TGTGCCAGCAGCCAAACTCAGTCTGGAAACACCATATATTTT.

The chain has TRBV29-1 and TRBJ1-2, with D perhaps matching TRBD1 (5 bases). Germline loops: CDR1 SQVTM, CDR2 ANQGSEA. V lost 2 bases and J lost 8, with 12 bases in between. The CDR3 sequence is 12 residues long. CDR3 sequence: CSVEKGKSGYTF. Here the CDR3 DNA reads TGCAGCGTTGAAAAGGGGAAATCCGGCTACACCTTC. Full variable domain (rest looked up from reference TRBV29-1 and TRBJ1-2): SAVISQKPSRDICQRGTSLTIQCQVDSQVTMMFWYRQQPGQSLTLIATANQGSEATYESGFVIDKFPISRPNLTFSTLTVSNMSPEDSSIYLCSVEKGKSGYTFGSGTRLTVV.

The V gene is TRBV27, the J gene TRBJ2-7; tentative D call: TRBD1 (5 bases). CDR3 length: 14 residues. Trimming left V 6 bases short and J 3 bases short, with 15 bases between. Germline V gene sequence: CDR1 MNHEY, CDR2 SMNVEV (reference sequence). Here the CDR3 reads CASSPEGAFYEQYF. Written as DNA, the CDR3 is TGTGCCAGCAGCCCAGAAGGGGCGTTCTACGAGCAGTACTTC.